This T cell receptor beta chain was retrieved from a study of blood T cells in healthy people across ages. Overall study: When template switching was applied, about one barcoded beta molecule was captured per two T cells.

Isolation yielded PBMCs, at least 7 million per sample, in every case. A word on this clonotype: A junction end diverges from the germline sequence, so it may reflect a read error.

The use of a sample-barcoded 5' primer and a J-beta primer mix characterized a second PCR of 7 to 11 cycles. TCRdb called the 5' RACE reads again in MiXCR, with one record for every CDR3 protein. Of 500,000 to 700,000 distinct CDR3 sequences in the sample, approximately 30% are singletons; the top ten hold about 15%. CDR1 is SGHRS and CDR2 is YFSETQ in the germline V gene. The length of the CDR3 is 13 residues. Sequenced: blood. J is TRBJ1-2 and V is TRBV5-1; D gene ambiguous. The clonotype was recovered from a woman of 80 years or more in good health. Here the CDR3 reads CARSQTPNYGYTF. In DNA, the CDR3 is TGCGCCCGCAGCCAGACACCTAACTATGGCTACACCTTC.